The 11 T cell receptor beta chains listed next were all sequenced from one sample in a study of CXCR3-negative and CXCR3-positive naive CD8 T cells. Study observations and caveats: TRB CDR3s of CXCR3-positive naive cells were more hydrophobic than those of CXCR3-negative naive cells.

Each TRB cDNA library was prepared by 5' RACE (with UMI labels). TCRdb re-called the 5' RACE reads; every CDR3 protein appears as one record, without DNA. This sample's clone table lists under 150,000 distinct CDR3 sequences. What these receptors recognize is not known. Input material: naive CXCR3+ CD8+ T cells from blood. As to subset: CD45RO-CCR7+CD27+CD95- naive CD8+ T cells expressing CXCR3 (TNR3+). These receptors originate from a human donor in good health. Some clones in this sample may be carry-over from other donors' samples.

J is TRBJ1-5 and V is TRBV12-3 or TRBV12-4. The CDR3 runs to 14 residues. The chain's CDR3 is CASSLVGFYQPQHF.

The chain joins TRBV28 to TRBJ2-7. Germline lookup yields CDR1 MDHEN and CDR2 SYDVKM. The CDR3 loop spans 14 amino acids. CDR3 in amino acids: CASSLGQNSYEQYF.

The rearrangement joins TRBV23-1 to TRBJ2-5. TRBV23-1 is sorted into the ORF group, with uncertain function. The length of the CDR3 is 13 residues. CDR3 amino acids: CASTTRNQETQYF.

The chain employs TRBV27 and TRBJ2-1; TCRdb names TRBD2, which stays unverified in the absence of DNA. Germline V gene data show CDR1 as MNHEY and CDR2 as SMNVEV (reference sequence). The CDR3 is 14 residues long. The CDR3 here is CASRDGTRGNEQFF.

This chain links TRBV5-1 with TRBJ1-1; TCRdb indicates TRBD1, and absent DNA this call remains unverified. Germline assignment: CDR1 SGHRS and CDR2 YFSETQ. CDR3 length: 17 residues. The chain's CDR3 is CASSLANDPVAPAEAFF. Filled out from reference TRBV5-1 and TRBJ1-1, the complete variable domain reads KAGVTQTPRYLIKTRGQQVTLSCSPISGHRSVSWYQQTPGQGLQFLFEYFSETQRNKGNFPGRFSGRQFSNSRSEMNVSTLELGDSALYLCASSLANDPVAPAEAFFGQGTRLTVV.

V and J are TRBV29-1 and TRBJ2-5; TCRdb returns TRBD1, unconfirmable since there is no DNA. This CDR3 contains 13 residues. In germline, CDR1 is SQVTM, CDR2 ANQGSEA. The CDR3 here is CSLRQGAGETQYF.

The chain links TRBV7-9 to TRBJ1-2. Germline V CDR1 and CDR2: SEHNR, FQNEAQ (reference sequence). This CDR3 comprises 12 residues. The CDR3 reads CASSLLNYGYTF.

J is TRBJ2-1 and V is TRBV10-3; TCRdb gives TRBD1 as the D gene, but with no DNA this cannot be confirmed. The CDR3 is made up of 15 amino acids. Germline CDR1 and CDR2: ENHRY and SYGVKD. The CDR3 region is CAIQQDSEIHNEQFF.

This chain links TRBV7-3 with TRBJ1-6. This CDR3 is built from 19 residues. Germline V gene data show CDR1 as SGHTA and CDR2 as FQGTGA. The CDR3 loop reads CASSFCSENRSSYNSPLHF.

The J gene is TRBJ1-2, the V gene TRBV7-2; TCRdb's D call, TRBD1, is unchecked because there is no DNA. This CDR3 is 16 amino acids long. Germline loops: CDR1 SGHTA, CDR2 FQGNSA. This chain's CDR3 is CASSLAGDISNYGYTF.

This chain connects TRBV7-9 to TRBJ1-1; no DNA is available, so the TRBD1 call from TCRdb remains unchecked. The CDR3 loop spans 13 amino acids. Germline assignment: CDR1 SEHNR and CDR2 FQNEAQ (reference sequence). This chain's CDR3 is CASRGPMNTEAFF.